The entry below gives a single T cell receptor beta chain sequence along with its context. The read ends 3 residues shy of where the CDR3 ends; the end is completed using the germline J gene. This sample was included in a study of T cells in women clearing cervical HPV infection. The germline gives CDR1 SEHNR, CDR2 FQNEAQ (reference sequence). The CDR3 consists of 15 residues. Clones were read by immunoSEQ multiplex PCR, and TCRdb kept only the in-frame ones, dropping some. Listed are around 29,000 clones; 2.5% to 3% falls within the top ten. The rearrangement joins TRBV7-9 to TRBJ1-2; 11 nucleotides agree with TRBD1. Sequenced: blood buffy coat. The source is a woman aged 18-70 years with a cervical HPV16 infection that either progressed to CIN3+ or cleared (not recorded which). CDR3 protein: CASSLVRTGGDGYTF. The part of the CDR3 DNA that was read is TGTGCCAGCAGCTTAGTGAGGACAGGGGGCGACGGC. The full variable domain, with the rest looked up from reference TRBV7-9 and TRBJ1-2, is DTGVSQNPRHKITKRGQNVTFRCDPISEHNRLYWYRQTLGQGPEFLTYFQNEAQLEKSRLLSDRFSAERPKGSFSTLEIQRTEQGDSAMYLCASSLVRTGGDGYTFGSGTRLTVV.